Listed below are T cell receptor beta chains from one sample, sequenced in a study of T-cell memory formation after mild COVID-19. MiXCR, applied by TCRdb to the 5' RACE reads, yields one record per CDR3 protein. The sample carries hundreds of thousands of distinct CDR3 sequences, less than 25% recorded once. The material sequenced was PBMCs or a T cell subset sorted from them (not recorded which). The receptor set was obtained from an adult woman who had mild COVID-19 (a few samples of this study predate the infection). Cell type and time point are not known. The CDR3 runs from the conserved cysteine through the conserved F or W. A D gene is named only where the DNA matches it firmly. Clone sizes are given selectively: once, few, many, or a class where the clone is expanded.

V: TRBV12-3/TRBV12-4
size: .
J: TRBJ2-1
D: TRBD2
DNA: TGTGCCAGCAGTTTAAGAGTAGCGGGGGGCCCCAGGCACAATGAGCAGTTCTTC
CDR3: CASSLRVAGGPRHNEQFF

V: TRBV20-1
size: few
J: TRBJ2-3
D: .
DNA: TGCAGTTTAGAGAGGGACATTGGCACAGATACGCAGTATTTT
CDR3: CSLERDIGTDTQYF

V: TRBV29-1
size: .
J: TRBJ2-7
D: TRBD1
DNA: TGCAGCGTTGTTCCCTTGGACAGGAGCTCCTACGAGCAGTACTTC
CDR3: CSVVPLDRSSYEQYF

V: TRBV11-2
size: many
J: TRBJ1-5
D: .
DNA: TGTGCCAGCAGCTCCGGGGGGTCAAATCAGCCCCAGCATTTT
CDR3: CASSSGGSNQPQHF

V: TRBV7-8
size: .
J: TRBJ2-7
D: TRBD1
DNA: TGTGCCAGCAGCTTAATGGGACAGGGAACGGGTGAGCAGTACTTC
CDR3: CASSLMGQGTGEQYF

V: TRBV5-1
size: .
J: TRBJ2-7
D: .
DNA: TGCGCCAGCAGCAGCCCCAGGAACTACGAGCAGTACTTC
CDR3: CASSSPRNYEQYF

V: TRBV3-1
size: .
J: TRBJ2-5
D: TRBD2
DNA: TGTGCCAGCAGCTATTGGACTAGCCTGAGAGTGGAGACCCAGTACTTC
CDR3: CASSYWTSLRVETQYF

V: TRBV18
size: .
J: TRBJ1-1
D: .
DNA: TGTGCCAGCTCACCACCTTCGACAGCGAACACTGAAGCTTTCTTT
CDR3: CASSPPSTANTEAFF

V: TRBV7-8
size: few
J: TRBJ1-5
D: .
DNA: TGTGCCAGCAGCCCTTTGGCGGGGTTGAATCAGCCCCAGCATTTT
CDR3: CASSPLAGLNQPQHF

V: TRBV7-8
size: .
J: TRBJ2-7
D: TRBD2
DNA: TGTGCCAGCAGCACCGGGGGGGGGCTCCCTTACGAGCAGTACTTC
CDR3: CASSTGGGLPYEQYF

V: TRBV10-3
size: .
J: TRBJ2-5
D: .
DNA: TGTGCCATCAGTGAGTCTGGGGCAGTTACCCAGTACTTC
CDR3: CAISESGAVTQYF

V: TRBV20-1
size: few
J: TRBJ1-5
D: TRBD1
DNA: TGCAGTGCACTAACAGGGGCTTATAGCAATCAGCCCCAGCATTTT
CDR3: CSALTGAYSNQPQHF

V: TRBV20-1
size: .
J: TRBJ1-5
D: .
DNA: TGCAGTGCTAGTGGGGCCTCTGATAGCAATCAGCCCCAGCATTTT
CDR3: CSASGASDSNQPQHF

V: TRBV11-2
size: .
J: TRBJ2-7
D: .
DNA: TGTGCCAGCAGCTTCCGGGCTCCCCCATACGAGCAGTACTTC
CDR3: CASSFRAPPYEQYF

V: TRBV5-1
size: few
J: TRBJ2-3
D: .
DNA: TGCGCCAGCCTAGGGGAACCCTGGTCAGATACGCAGTATTTT
CDR3: CASLGEPWSDTQYF

V: TRBV7-3
size: few
J: TRBJ2-1
D: .
DNA: TGTGCCAGCAGCTTACTAGTGATGAGCGTGAGCTCCTACAATGAGCAGTTCTTC
CDR3: CASSLLVMSVSSYNEQFF

V: TRBV1
size: many
J: TRBJ1-2
D: .
DNA: TGCACCACCCTGACCCCCGCAGGCTACACCTTC
CDR3: CTTLTPAGYTF

V: TRBV19
size: .
J: TRBJ1-1
D: TRBD1
DNA: TGTGCCAGTAGTTGGGGACAGGGAGTCACTGAAGCTTTCTTT
CDR3: CASSWGQGVTEAFF

V: TRBV9
size: .
J: TRBJ2-1
D: TRBD2
DNA: TGTGCCAGCAGCGTAGCGGGGGGGCCGAACAATGAGCAGTTCTTC
CDR3: CASSVAGGPNNEQFF

V: TRBV5-1
size: .
J: TRBJ2-3
D: .
DNA: TGCGCCAGCAGACCCGGGGGCCCTAGCACAGATACGCAGTATTTT
CDR3: CASRPGGPSTDTQYF

V: TRBV2
size: .
J: TRBJ2-1
D: .
DNA: TGTGCCTCCAACCCCGGGGCGAACGGTGAGCAGTTCTTC
CDR3: CASNPGANGEQFF

V: TRBV20-1
size: .
J: TRBJ1-1
D: .
DNA: TGCAGTGCTAGAGTGACACCCCGGAACACTGAAGCTTTCTTT
CDR3: CSARVTPRNTEAFF

V: TRBV19
size: .
J: TRBJ2-5
D: TRBD2
DNA: TGTGCCAGTAGTATGGCGGGGGGGCGAGAGACCCAGTACTTC
CDR3: CASSMAGGRETQYF

V: TRBV4-2
size: few
J: TRBJ2-1
D: .
DNA: TGTGCCAGCAGCCAAGGGTCCGGGAACCCGCGGTTCTTC
CDR3: CASSQGSGNPRFF